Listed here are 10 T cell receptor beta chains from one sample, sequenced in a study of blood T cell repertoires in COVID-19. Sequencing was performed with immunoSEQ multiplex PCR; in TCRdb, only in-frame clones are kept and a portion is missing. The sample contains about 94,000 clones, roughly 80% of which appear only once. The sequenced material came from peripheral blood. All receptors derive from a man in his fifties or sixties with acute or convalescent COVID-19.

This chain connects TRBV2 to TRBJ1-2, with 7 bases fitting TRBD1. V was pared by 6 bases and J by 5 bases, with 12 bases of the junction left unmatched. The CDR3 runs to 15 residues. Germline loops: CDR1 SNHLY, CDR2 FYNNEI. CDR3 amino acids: CASRVMTGFEYGYTF. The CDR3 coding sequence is TGTGCCAGCAGGGTTATGACAGGGTTCGAATATGGCTACACCTTC.

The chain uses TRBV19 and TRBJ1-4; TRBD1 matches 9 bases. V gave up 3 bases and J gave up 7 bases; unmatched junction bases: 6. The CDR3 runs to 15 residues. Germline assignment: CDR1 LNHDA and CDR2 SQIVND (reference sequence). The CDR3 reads CASSIGGQGGEKLFF. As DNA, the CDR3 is TGTGCCAGTAGTATCGGGGGACAGGGCGGTGAAAAACTGTTTTTT. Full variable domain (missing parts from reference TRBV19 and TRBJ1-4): DGGITQSPKYLFRKEGQNVTLSCEQNLNHDAMYWYRQDPGQGLRLIYYSQIVNDFQKGDIAEGYSVSREKKESFPLTVTSAQKNPTAFYLCASSIGGQGGEKLFFGSGTQLSVL.

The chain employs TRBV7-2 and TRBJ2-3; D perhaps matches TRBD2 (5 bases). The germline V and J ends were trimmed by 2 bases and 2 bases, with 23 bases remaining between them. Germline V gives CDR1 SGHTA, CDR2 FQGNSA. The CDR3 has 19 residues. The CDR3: CASSLLGDGEGHLTDTQYF. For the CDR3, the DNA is TGTGCCAGCAGCTTATTAGGTGACGGGGAAGGGCACCTCACAGATACGCAGTATTTT.

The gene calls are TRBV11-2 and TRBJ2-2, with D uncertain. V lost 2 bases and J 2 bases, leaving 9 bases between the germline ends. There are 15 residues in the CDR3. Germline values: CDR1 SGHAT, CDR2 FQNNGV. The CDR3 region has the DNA TGTGCCAGCAGCTTACGGCAGGTTAACACCGGGGAGCTGTTTTTT. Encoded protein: CASSLRQVNTGELFF.

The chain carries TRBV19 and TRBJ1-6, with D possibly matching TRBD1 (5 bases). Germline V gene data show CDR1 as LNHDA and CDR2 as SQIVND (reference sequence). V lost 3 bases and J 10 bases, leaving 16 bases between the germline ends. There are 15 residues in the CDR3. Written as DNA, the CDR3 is TGTGCCAGTAGTATCGGCACAGCAAAGGGGTCACCCCTCCACTTT. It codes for CASSIGTAKGSPLHF.

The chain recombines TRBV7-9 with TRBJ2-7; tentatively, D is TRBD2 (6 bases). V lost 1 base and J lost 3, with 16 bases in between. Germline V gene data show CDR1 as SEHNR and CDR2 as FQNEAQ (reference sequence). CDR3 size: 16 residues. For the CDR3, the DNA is TGTGCCAGCAGCTTAGAATCGGGAGAAGAAAACTACGAGCAGTACTTC. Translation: CASSLESGEENYEQYF.

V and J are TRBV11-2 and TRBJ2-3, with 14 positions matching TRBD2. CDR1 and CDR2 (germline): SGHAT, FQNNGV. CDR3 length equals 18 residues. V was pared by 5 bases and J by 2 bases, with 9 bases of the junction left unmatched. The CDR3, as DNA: TGTGCCAGCAGCCTGCCGGGACTAGCGGGGGCCCTCACAGATACGCAGTATTTT. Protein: CASSLPGLAGALTDTQYF. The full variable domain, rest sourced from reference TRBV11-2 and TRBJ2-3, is EAGVAQSPRYKIIEKRQSVAFWCNPISGHATLYWYQQILGQGPKLLIQFQNNGVVDDSQLPKDRFSAERLKGVDSTLKIQPAKLEDSAVYLCASSLPGLAGALTDTQYFGPGTRLTVL.

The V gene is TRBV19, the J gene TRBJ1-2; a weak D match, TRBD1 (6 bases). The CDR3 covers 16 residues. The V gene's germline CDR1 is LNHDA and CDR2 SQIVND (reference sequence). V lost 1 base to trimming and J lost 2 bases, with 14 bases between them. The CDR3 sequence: CASSIAARGANYGYTF. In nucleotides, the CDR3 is TGTGCCAGTAGTATAGCCGCCAGGGGCGCAAACTATGGCTACACCTTC. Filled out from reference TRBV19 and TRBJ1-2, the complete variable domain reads DGGITQSPKYLFRKEGQNVTLSCEQNLNHDAMYWYRQDPGQGLRLIYYSQIVNDFQKGDIAEGYSVSREKKESFPLTVTSAQKNPTAFYLCASSIAARGANYGYTFGSGTRLTVV.

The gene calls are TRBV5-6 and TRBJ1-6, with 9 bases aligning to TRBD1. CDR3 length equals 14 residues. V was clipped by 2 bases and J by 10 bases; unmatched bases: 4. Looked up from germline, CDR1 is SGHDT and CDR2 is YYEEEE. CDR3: CASSFRDRVSPLHF. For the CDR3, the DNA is TGTGCCAGCAGCTTTCGGGACAGGGTCTCACCCCTCCACTTT.

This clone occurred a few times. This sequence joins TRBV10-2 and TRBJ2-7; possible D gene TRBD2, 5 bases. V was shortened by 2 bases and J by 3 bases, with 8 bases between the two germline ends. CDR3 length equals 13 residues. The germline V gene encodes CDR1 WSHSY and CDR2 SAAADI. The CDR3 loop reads CASSEGLLYEQYF. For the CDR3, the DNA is TGCGCCAGCAGTGAGGGACTCCTCTACGAGCAGTACTTC.